A selection of T cell receptor beta chains follows, all from one sample in a study of T cell repertoires in cytomegalovirus infection. From the reads, TCRdb called clonotypes with MiXCR, one entry per CDR3 protein. The sample lists hundreds of thousands of distinct CDR3 sequences, 42% occurring once. Their target antigens are unknown. Sequencing used cultured PBMCs, obtained from culture after CMV antigen stimulation. These receptors all come from a human donor in good health (CMV status not recorded). Some clones in this sample may be carry-over from other donors' samples. CDR3s include the opening cysteine and the closing phenylalanine or tryptophan. Each record gives: D gene, V gene, clone size, J gene, CDR3 protein, CDR3 DNA. The D gene is left open where the match is weak. Clone size is given for some rows only: seen once, a few or many times, or a class if the clone is expanded.

D: .
V: TRBV12-5
size: .
J: TRBJ2-3
CDR3: CASGLETGPGTDTQYF
DNA: TGTGCTAGTGGTTTGGAGACAGGTCCGGGAACAGATACGCAGTATTTT

D: TRBD2
V: TRBV7-9
size: .
J: TRBJ2-1
CDR3: CASSSPRTSPNEQFF
DNA: TGTGCCAGCAGCTCCCCCCGGACTAGCCCAAATGAGCAGTTCTTC

D: TRBD2
V: TRBV7-9
size: .
J: TRBJ2-3
CDR3: CASRRRASGETDTQYF
DNA: TGTGCCAGCAGACGCAGGGCTAGCGGGGAGACAGATACGCAGTATTTT

D: .
V: TRBV6-1
size: .
J: TRBJ2-7
CDR3: CASSETPPNEQYF
DNA: TGTGCCAGCAGTGAGACCCCCCCCAACGAGCAGTACTTC

D: .
V: TRBV27
size: .
J: TRBJ2-1
CDR3: CASSPGTALYNEQFF
DNA: TGTGCCAGCAGTCCCGGGACTGCGCTGTACAATGAGCAGTTCTTC

D: .
V: TRBV20-1
size: .
J: TRBJ1-6
CDR3: CSASGPWNSPLHF
DNA: TGCAGTGCTTCGGGACCGTGGAATTCACCCCTCCACTTT

D: TRBD2
V: TRBV4-1
size: .
J: TRBJ2-1
CDR3: CASSSLAGPYNEQFF
DNA: TGCGCCAGCAGCTCACTAGCGGGCCCCTACAATGAGCAGTTCTTC

D: .
V: TRBV12-3/TRBV12-4
size: .
J: TRBJ2-1
CDR3: CASSGRRGSYNEQFF
DNA: TGTGCCAGCAGCGGCCGAAGGGGTTCCTACAATGAGCAGTTCTTC

D: .
V: TRBV20-1
size: few
J: TRBJ1-1
CDR3: CSAGLFTNTEAFF
DNA: TGCAGTGCCGGACTATTCACGAACACTGAAGCTTTCTTT

D: .
V: TRBV4-1
size: .
J: TRBJ1-4
CDR3: CASSYPGQSNEKLFF
DNA: TGCGCCAGCAGCTACCCTGGACAGTCTAATGAAAAACTGTTTTTT

D: TRBD2
V: TRBV4-3
size: .
J: TRBJ2-5
CDR3: CASSRLASGETQYF
DNA: TGCGCCAGCAGCCGACTGGCTAGCGGAGAGACCCAGTACTTC

D: .
V: TRBV12-3/TRBV12-4
size: few
J: TRBJ2-1
CDR3: CASSFWANDGQFF
DNA: TGTGCCAGCAGTTTCTGGGCGAATGACGGGCAGTTCTTC

D: TRBD2
V: TRBV6-8
size: .
J: TRBJ2-3
CDR3: CASSYLAGGLGDTQYF
DNA: TGTGCCAGCAGTTACTTGGCGGGGGGGCTGGGAGATACGCAGTATTTT

D: TRBD1
V: TRBV7-2
size: .
J: TRBJ1-4
CDR3: CAILRGPGEKLFF
DNA: TGTGCCATTTTAAGGGGGCCTGGGGAAAAACTGTTTTTT

D: TRBD1
V: TRBV11-2
size: .
J: TRBJ2-1
CDR3: CASSTRDRGRGDEQFF
DNA: TGTGCCAGCAGCACCCGGGACAGGGGGCGTGGAGATGAGCAGTTCTTC

D: .
V: TRBV20-1
size: .
J: TRBJ2-3
CDR3: CSATIPGVRGLDTQYF
DNA: TGCAGTGCTACGATCCCCGGGGTTCGGGGGTTAGATACGCAGTATTTT

D: .
V: TRBV7-6
size: .
J: TRBJ2-3
CDR3: CASSLVSGEVLADTQYF
DNA: TGTGCCAGCAGCTTAGTGAGCGGTGAAGTTCTGGCAGATACGCAGTATTTT

D: .
V: TRBV29-1
size: few
J: TRBJ1-4
CDR3: CSVAWRGNEKLFF
DNA: TGCAGCGTTGCCTGGCGTGGGAATGAAAAACTGTTTTTT

D: TRBD1
V: TRBV12-3/TRBV12-4
size: few
J: TRBJ2-7
CDR3: CASSHRDRGVYEQYF
DNA: TGTGCCAGCAGCCATCGGGACAGGGGTGTCTACGAGCAGTACTTC

D: .
V: TRBV24-1
size: .
J: TRBJ1-2
CDR3: CATSDPLYGYTF
DNA: TGTGCCACCAGTGACCCGTTGTATGGCTACACCTTC

D: .
V: TRBV7-8
size: few
J: TRBJ2-2
CDR3: CASSLVQGPTGELFF
DNA: TGTGCCAGCAGCTTAGTCCAGGGACCCACCGGGGAGCTGTTTTTT

D: TRBD1
V: TRBV7-3
size: .
J: TRBJ2-7
CDR3: CASSSDRVISYEQYF
DNA: TGTGCCAGCAGCTCCGACAGGGTAATCTCCTACGAGCAGTACTTC

D: .
V: TRBV20-1
size: .
J: TRBJ1-5
CDR3: CSAPRMLGGENQPQHF
DNA: TGCAGTGCTCCCAGGATGCTAGGCGGAGAGAATCAGCCCCAGCATTTT

D: TRBD2
V: TRBV18
size: .
J: TRBJ2-1
CDR3: CASSAVAGAYNEQFF
DNA: TGTGCCAGCTCCGCCGTAGCGGGGGCCTACAATGAGCAGTTCTTC

D: TRBD1
V: TRBV7-6
size: .
J: TRBJ2-7
CDR3: CASSLGRGPHEQYF
DNA: TGTGCCAGCAGCTTGGGCAGGGGGCCTCACGAGCAGTACTTC

D: .
V: TRBV28
size: few
J: TRBJ2-7
CDR3: CASSEQGPGEQYF
DNA: TGTGCCAGCAGTGAGCAGGGGCCAGGCGAGCAGTACTTC

D: .
V: TRBV7-2
size: .
J: TRBJ1-6
CDR3: CASSSGQRDNSPLHF
DNA: TGTGCCAGCAGCTCCGGACAGCGCGACAACTCACCCCTCCACTTT

D: .
V: TRBV7-8
size: many
J: TRBJ2-5
CDR3: CASSFELRGQETQYF
DNA: TGTGCCAGCAGCTTCGAACTCAGGGGTCAAGAGACCCAGTACTTC

D: .
V: TRBV20-1
size: .
J: TRBJ2-7
CDR3: CSVYIISGVPYYEQYF
DNA: TGCAGTGTTTACATAATATCAGGGGTCCCTTACTACGAGCAGTACTTC

D: TRBD1
V: TRBV28
size: .
J: TRBJ2-1
CDR3: CASSFSGRGLSYNEQFF
DNA: TGTGCCAGCAGTTTCTCGGGCAGGGGGTTGTCTTACAATGAGCAGTTCTTC

D: TRBD2
V: TRBV7-2
size: .
J: TRBJ2-1
CDR3: CASSLLGGEYNEQFF
DNA: TGTGCCAGCAGCTTATTGGGAGGGGAGTACAATGAGCAGTTCTTC

D: .
V: TRBV7-2
size: .
J: TRBJ1-2
CDR3: CASSLKPNNYGYTF
DNA: TGTGCCAGCAGCTTGAAACCCAATAACTATGGCTACACCTTC

D: .
V: TRBV7-2
size: few
J: TRBJ2-2
CDR3: CASSWGWGPGGGELFF
DNA: TGTGCCAGCAGCTGGGGGTGGGGACCAGGTGGCGGGGAGCTGTTTTTT

D: TRBD2
V: TRBV4-1
size: few
J: TRBJ2-1
CDR3: CASSTYPRGGLSNEQFF
DNA: TGCGCCAGCAGCACCTATCCCCGGGGGGGCCTATCCAATGAGCAGTTCTTC

D: .
V: TRBV19
size: .
J: TRBJ2-7
CDR3: CARGSTGAHEQYF
DNA: TGTGCCAGGGGGTCGACGGGGGCCCACGAGCAGTACTTC

D: .
V: TRBV7-8
size: .
J: TRBJ2-7
CDR3: CASSSGSALIGYEQYF
DNA: TGTGCCAGCAGCAGTGGGTCGGCGCTAATCGGCTACGAGCAGTACTTC

D: .
V: TRBV29-1
size: once
J: TRBJ2-1
CDR3: CSAALAINNEQFF
DNA: TGCAGCGCAGCCCTAGCGATTAACAATGAGCAGTTCTTC

D: TRBD1
V: TRBV11-2
size: few
J: TRBJ2-5
CDR3: CASSLARQGTGETQYF
DNA: TGTGCCAGCAGCTTAGCCCGACAGGGGACGGGAGAGACCCAGTACTTC

D: TRBD2
V: TRBV5-6
size: .
J: TRBJ2-2
CDR3: CASSWGGSGELFF
DNA: TGTGCCAGCAGCTGGGGGGGTTCCGGGGAGCTGTTTTTT

D: TRBD2
V: TRBV20-1
size: once
J: TRBJ2-7
CDR3: CSASPQTSGGYEQYF
DNA: TGCAGTGCTAGCCCTCAGACTAGCGGGGGCTACGAGCAGTACTTC

D: .
V: TRBV2
size: .
J: TRBJ2-3
CDR3: CASSEIFSAAYTQYF
DNA: TGTGCCAGCAGTGAGATCTTCTCTGCAGCTTATACGCAGTATTTT

D: .
V: TRBV10-3
size: .
J: TRBJ1-3
CDR3: CAISASETGNTIYF
DNA: TGTGCCATCAGCGCTAGTGAGACTGGAAACACCATATATTTT

D: TRBD2
V: TRBV28
size: few
J: TRBJ2-4
CDR3: CASTPLSGGVKNIQYF
DNA: TGTGCCAGCACCCCTTTAAGCGGGGGGGTTAAAAACATTCAGTACTTC

D: .
V: TRBV20-1
size: once
J: TRBJ2-5
CDR3: CSASVPETQYF
DNA: TGCAGTGCTAGCGTCCCGGAGACCCAGTACTTC

D: TRBD1
V: TRBV4-1
size: .
J: TRBJ1-5
CDR3: CASSHRSSTGVHQPQHF
DNA: TGCGCCAGCAGCCACCGCAGTAGTACAGGGGTACATCAGCCCCAGCATTTT